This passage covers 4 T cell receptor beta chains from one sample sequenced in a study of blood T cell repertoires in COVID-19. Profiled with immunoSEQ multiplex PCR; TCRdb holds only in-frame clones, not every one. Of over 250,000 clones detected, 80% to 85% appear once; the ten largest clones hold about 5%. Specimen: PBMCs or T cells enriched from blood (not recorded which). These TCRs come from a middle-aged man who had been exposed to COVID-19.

CDR3 amino acids: CASSQGPGANTKLFF. CDR3 sequence (DNA): TGTGCCAGCAGCCAAGGGCCTGGGGCGAATACTAAACTGTTTTTT. V is TRBV4-2 and J is TRBJ1-4, with D possibly being TRBD1 (5 bases). There are 15 residues in the CDR3. Between the trimmed V and J ends, which lost 1 base and 11 bases, there was a span of 17 bases. Per the germline V gene, CDR1 is LGHNA and CDR2 is YNFKEQ.

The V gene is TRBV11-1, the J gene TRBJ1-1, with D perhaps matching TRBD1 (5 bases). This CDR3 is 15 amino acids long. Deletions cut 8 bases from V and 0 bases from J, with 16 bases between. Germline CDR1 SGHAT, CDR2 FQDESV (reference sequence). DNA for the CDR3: TGTGCCAGCGGGGGGTCAGGCGAGATGAACACTGAAGCTTTCTTT. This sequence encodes CASGGSGEMNTEAFF.

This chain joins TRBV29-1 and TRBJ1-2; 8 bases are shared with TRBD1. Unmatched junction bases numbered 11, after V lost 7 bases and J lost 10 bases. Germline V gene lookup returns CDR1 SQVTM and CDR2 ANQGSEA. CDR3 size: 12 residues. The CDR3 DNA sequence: TGCAGCGCGACCTACAGGGGGGGAGACTACACCTTC. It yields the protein CSATYRGGDYTF. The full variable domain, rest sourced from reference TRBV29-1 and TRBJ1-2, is SAVISQKPSRDICQRGTSLTIQCQVDSQVTMMFWYRQQPGQSLTLIATANQGSEATYESGFVIDKFPISRPNLTFSTLTVSNMSPEDSSIYLCSATYRGGDYTFGSGTRLTVV.

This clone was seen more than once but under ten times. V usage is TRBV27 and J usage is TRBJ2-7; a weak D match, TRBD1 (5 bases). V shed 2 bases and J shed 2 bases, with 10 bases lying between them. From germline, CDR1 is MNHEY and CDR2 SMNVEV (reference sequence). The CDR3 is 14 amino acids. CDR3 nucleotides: TGTGCCAGCAGTTTACACAGGTCCCCCTACGAGCAGTACTTC. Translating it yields CASSLHRSPYEQYF.